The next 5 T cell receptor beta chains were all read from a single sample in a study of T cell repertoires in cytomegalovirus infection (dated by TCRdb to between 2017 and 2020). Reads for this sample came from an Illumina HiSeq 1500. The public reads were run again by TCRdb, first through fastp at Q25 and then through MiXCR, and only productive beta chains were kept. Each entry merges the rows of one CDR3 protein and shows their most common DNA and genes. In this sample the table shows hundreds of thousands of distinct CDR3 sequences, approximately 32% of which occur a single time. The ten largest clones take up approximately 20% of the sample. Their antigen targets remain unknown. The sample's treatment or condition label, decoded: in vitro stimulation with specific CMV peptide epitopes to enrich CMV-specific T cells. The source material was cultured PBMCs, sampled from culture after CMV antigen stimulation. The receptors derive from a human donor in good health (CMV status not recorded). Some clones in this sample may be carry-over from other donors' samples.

This CDR3 reads CASSRTSGGTDTQYF. DNA for the CDR3: TGTGCCAGCAGCCGGACTAGCGGGGGCACAGATACGCAGTATTTT. The V gene is TRBV7-3, the J gene TRBJ2-3; 12 nucleotides line up with TRBD2. V lost 5 bases to trimming and J lost 1 base; unmatched junction nucleotides: 1. CDR1 is SGHTA and CDR2 is FQGTGA in the germline V gene. The length of the CDR3 is 15 residues.

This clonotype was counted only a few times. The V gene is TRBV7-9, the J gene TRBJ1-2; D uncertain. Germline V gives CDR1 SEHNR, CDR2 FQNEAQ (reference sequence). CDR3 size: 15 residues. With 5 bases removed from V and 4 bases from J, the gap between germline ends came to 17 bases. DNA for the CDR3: TGTGCCAGCAGCCTTTCTTACGGAGGAGGCTATGGCTACACCTTC. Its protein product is CASSLSYGGGYGYTF.

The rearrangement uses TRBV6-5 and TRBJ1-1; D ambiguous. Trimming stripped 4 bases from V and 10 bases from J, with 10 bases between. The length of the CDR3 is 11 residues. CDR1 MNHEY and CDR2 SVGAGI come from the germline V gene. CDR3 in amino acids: CASSSSLAAFF. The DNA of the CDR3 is TGTGCCAGCAGTTCCTCCTTGGCAGCTTTCTTT.

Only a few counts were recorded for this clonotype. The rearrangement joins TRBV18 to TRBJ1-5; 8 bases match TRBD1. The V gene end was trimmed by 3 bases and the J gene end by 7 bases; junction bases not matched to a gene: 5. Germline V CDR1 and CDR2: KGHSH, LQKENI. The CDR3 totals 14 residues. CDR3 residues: CASSPAGTGQPQHF. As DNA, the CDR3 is TGTGCCAGCTCACCGGCGGGGACAGGACAGCCCCAGCATTTT.

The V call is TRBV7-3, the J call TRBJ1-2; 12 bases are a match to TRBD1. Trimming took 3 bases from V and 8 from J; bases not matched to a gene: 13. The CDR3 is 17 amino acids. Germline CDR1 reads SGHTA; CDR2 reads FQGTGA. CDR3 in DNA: TGTGCCAGCAGCTTCACCTTCACCGGGACAGGGGGCGAGGGCTACACCTTC. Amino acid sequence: CASSFTFTGTGGEGYTF. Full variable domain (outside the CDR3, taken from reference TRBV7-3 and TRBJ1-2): GAGVSQTPSNKVTEKGKYVELRCDPISGHTALYWYRQSLGQGPEFLIYFQGTGAADDSGLPNDRFFAVRPEGSVSTLKIQRTERGDSAVYLCASSFTFTGTGGEGYTFGSGTRLTVV.